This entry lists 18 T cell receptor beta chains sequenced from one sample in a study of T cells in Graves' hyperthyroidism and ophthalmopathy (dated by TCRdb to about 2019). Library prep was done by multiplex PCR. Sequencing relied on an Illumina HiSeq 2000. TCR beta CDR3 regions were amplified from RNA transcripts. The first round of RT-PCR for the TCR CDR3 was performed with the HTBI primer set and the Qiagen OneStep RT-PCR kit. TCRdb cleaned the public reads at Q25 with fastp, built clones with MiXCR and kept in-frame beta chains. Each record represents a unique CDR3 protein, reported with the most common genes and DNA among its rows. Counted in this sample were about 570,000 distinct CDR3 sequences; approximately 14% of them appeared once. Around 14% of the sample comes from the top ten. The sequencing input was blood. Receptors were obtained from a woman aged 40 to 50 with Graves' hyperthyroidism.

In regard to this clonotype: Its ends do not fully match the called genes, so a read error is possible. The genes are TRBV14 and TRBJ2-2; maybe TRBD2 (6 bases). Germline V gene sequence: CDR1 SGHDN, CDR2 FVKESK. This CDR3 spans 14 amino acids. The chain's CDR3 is CASGQDGGPGELFF. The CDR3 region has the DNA TGTGCCAGCGGCCAGGACGGGGGTCCCGGGGAGCTGTTTTTT.

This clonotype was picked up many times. CDR3 nucleotides: TGTGCCAGCAGTGTCCCGGGACAGGGTTCGGTGACCCAGTACTTC. Translation gives CASSVPGQGSVTQYF. The chain links TRBV28 to TRBJ2-5; 9 bases line up with TRBD1. This CDR3 has 15 residues. With V trimmed by 5 bases and J by 7 bases, 11 bases remained unmatched. CDR1 is MDHEN, CDR2 SYDVKM, per germline.

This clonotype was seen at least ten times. Here the CDR3 DNA reads TGTGCCAGCAGCCAAGCCCAGGGGAATTCACCCCTCCACTTT. It encodes CASSQAQGNSPLHF. The chain joins TRBV3-1 to TRBJ1-6, with D possibly matching TRBD1 (6 bases). V lost 1 base and J 7 bases, leaving 8 bases between the germline ends. CDR1 is LGHDT and CDR2 is YNNKEL in the germline V gene (reference sequence). The CDR3 has 14 amino acids.

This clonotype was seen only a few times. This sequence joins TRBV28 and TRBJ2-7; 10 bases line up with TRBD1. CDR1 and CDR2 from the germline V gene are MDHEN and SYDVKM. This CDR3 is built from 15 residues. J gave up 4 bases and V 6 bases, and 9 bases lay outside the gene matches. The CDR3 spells CASRGQGPATYEQYF. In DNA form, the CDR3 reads TGTGCCAGCAGGGGACAGGGGCCCGCCACTTACGAGCAGTACTTC.

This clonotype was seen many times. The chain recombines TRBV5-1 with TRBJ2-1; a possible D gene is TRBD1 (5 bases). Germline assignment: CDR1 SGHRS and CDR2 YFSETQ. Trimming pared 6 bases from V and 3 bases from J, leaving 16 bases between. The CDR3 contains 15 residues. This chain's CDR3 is CASTLQGLGYNEQFF. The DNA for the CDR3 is TGCGCCAGCACGCTCCAGGGCCTTGGCTACAATGAGCAGTTCTTC.

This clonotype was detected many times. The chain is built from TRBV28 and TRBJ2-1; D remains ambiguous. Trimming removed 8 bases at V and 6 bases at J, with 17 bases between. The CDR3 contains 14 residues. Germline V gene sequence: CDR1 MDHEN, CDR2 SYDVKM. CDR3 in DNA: TGTGCCAGCTCCACCGCACTCCCCCCCAATGAGCAGTTCTTC. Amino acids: CASSTALPPNEQFF. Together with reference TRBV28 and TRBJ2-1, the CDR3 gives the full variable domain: DVKVTQSSRYLVKRTGEKVFLECVQDMDHENMFWYRQDPGLGLRLIYFSYDVKMKEKGDIPEGYSVSREKKERFSLILESASTNQTSMYLCASSTALPPNEQFFGPGTRLTVL.

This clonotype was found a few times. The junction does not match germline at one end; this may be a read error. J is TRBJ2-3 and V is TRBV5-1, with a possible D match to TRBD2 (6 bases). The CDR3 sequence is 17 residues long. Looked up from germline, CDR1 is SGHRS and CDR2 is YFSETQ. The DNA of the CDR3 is TGCGCCGGCAGAGTCCTCCCGGGAGCTAGCGATCAAGATACGCAGTATTTT. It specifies CAGRVLPGASDQDTQYF.

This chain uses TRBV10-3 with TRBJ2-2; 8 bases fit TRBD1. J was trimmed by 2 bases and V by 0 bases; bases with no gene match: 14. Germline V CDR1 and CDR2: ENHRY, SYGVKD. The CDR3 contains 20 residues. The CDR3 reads CAISESSDRGRGLNTGELFF. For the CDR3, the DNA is TGTGCCATCAGTGAGTCGAGTGACAGGGGAAGGGGGCTAAACACCGGGGAGCTGTTTTTT.

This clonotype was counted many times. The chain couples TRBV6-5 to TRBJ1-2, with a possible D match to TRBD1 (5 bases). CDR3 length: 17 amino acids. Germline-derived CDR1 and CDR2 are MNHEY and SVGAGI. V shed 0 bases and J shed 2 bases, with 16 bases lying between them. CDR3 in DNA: TGTGCCAGCAGTTACTCAACCGTCGGGACGGAAAACTATGGCTACACCTTC. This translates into CASSYSTVGTENYGYTF.

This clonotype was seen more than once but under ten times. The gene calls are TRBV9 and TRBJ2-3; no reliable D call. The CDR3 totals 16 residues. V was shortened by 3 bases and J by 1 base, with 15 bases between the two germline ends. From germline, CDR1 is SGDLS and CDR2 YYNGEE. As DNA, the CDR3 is TGTGCCAGCAGCGCAAGAAGTTCCGCCGGCACAGATACGCAGTATTTT. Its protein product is CASSARSSAGTDTQYF.

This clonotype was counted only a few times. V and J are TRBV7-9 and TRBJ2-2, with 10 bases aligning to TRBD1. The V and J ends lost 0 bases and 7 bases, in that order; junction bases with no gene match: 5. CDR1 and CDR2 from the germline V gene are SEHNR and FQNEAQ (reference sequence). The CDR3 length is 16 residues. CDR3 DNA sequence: TGTGCCAGCAGCTTAGCGTTGGACAGGGGGAACGGGGAGCTGTTTTTT. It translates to CASSLALDRGNGELFF.

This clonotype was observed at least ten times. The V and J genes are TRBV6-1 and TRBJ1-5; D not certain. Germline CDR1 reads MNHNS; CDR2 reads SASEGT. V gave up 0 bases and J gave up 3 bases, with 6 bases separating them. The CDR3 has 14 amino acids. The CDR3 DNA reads TGTGCCAGCAGTGAAGCGCAGCCCAATCAGCCCCAGCATTTT. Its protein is CASSEAQPNQPQHF.

This chain's CDR3 is CATSRGQVTGELFF. Written as DNA, the CDR3 is TGTGCCACCAGCAGAGGACAGGTCACCGGGGAGCTGTTTTTT. This chain joins TRBV15 and TRBJ2-2; D perhaps matches TRBD1 (6 bases). CDR3 length equals 14 residues. Germline lookup yields CDR1 LNHNV and CDR2 YYDKDF (reference sequence). The ends were cut back, 1 base at V and 4 bases at J, with 7 bases in the middle.

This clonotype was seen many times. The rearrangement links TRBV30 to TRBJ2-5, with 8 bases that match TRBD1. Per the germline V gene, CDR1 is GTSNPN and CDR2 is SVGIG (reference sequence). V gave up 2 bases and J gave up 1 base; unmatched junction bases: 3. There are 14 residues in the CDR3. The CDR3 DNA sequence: TGTGCCTGGAGTCTACAGGGGGGCCAAGAGACCCAGTACTTC. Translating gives CAWSLQGGQETQYF.

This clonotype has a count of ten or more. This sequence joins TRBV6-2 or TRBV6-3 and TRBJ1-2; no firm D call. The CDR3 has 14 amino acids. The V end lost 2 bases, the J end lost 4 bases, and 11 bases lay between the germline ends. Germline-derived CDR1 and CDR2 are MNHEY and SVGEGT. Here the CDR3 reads CASSYPDNPYGYTF. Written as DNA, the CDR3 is TGTGCCAGCAGTTACCCCGACAATCCCTATGGCTACACCTTC.

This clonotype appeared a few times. The DNA of the CDR3 is TGTGCCAGCAGCCCCCGGGGGCGGAACCCCTACGAGCAGTACTTC. Translating gives CASSPRGRNPYEQYF. The chain uses TRBV28 and TRBJ2-7; D may correspond to TRBD1 or TRBD2 (6 bases each). V dropped 6 bases and J dropped 2 bases, with 17 bases sitting between them. The CDR3 contains 15 residues. Germline V gene data show CDR1 as MDHEN and CDR2 as SYDVKM.

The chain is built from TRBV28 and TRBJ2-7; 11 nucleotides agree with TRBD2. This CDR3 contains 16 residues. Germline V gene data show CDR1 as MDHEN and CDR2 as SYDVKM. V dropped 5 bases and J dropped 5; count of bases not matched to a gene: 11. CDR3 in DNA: TGTGCCAGCAGTCTGACTAGCGGGGACATACTCAACGAGCAGTACTTC. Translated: CASSLTSGDILNEQYF.

The CDR3 loop reads CASSSLAGGIYEQYF. The DNA for the CDR3 is TGTGCCAGCAGTTCCCTGGCGGGAGGCATCTACGAGCAGTACTTC. The chain combines TRBV28 with TRBJ2-7; 8 bases fit TRBD2. The V gene's germline CDR1 is MDHEN and CDR2 SYDVKM. This CDR3 has 15 residues. Losses at the gene ends were 4 bases for V and 3 bases for J; bases not matched to a gene: 8.